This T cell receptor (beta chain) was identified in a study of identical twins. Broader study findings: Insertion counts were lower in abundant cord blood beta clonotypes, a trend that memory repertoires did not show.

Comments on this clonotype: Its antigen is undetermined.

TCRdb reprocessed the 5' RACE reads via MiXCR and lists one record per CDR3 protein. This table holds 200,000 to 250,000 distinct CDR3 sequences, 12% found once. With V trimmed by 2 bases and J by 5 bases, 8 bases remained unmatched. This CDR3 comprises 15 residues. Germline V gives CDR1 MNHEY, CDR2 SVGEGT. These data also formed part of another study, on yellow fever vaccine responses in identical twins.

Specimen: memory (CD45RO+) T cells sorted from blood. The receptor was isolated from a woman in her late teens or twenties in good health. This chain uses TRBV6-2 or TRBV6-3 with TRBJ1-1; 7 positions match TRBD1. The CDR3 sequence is CASSYRTGVGTEAFF. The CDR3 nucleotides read TGTGCCAGCAGTTACAGAACAGGGGTGGGGACTGAAGCTTTCTTT.